The rows below give T cell receptor beta chains drawn from one sample of a study of T cells in Graves' hyperthyroidism and ophthalmopathy. TCRdb independently ran MiXCR on the multiplex PCR reads; one entry per CDR3 protein. The data show under 700,000 distinct CDR3 sequences, about 45% seen once. The sample comprised peripheral blood or thyroid tissue (not recorded which). Receptors originate from a woman in her late teens or twenties with Graves' hyperthyroidism. Each CDR3 is given with its conserved first and last residue. D genes are given only for firm matches. Part of the rows lack a size; the others show once, few, many or a class for expanded clones.

d_call: TRBD1
clone_size: many
v_call: TRBV10-3
j_call: TRBJ1-2
cdr3_length: 13
cdr3_aa: CASSEDREYGYTF
cdr3_nt: TGTGCCAGCAGTGAGGACAGGGAGTATGGCTACACCTTC

d_call: .
clone_size: .
v_call: TRBV9
j_call: TRBJ1-2
cdr3_length: 15
cdr3_aa: CASSRGAELGYGYTF
cdr3_nt: TGTGCCAGCAGCAGGGGAGCAGAGCTGGGGTATGGCTACACCTTC

d_call: .
clone_size: .
v_call: TRBV20-1
j_call: TRBJ1-5
cdr3_length: 12
cdr3_aa: CSATDRLQPQHF
cdr3_nt: TGCAGTGCTACCGACAGGTTGCAGCCCCAGCATTTT

d_call: TRBD1
clone_size: .
v_call: TRBV7-6
j_call: TRBJ1-1
cdr3_length: 13
cdr3_aa: CASSATGAEEAFF
cdr3_nt: TGTGCCAGCAGCGCAACAGGGGCCGAGGAAGCTTTCTTT

d_call: TRBD1
clone_size: few
v_call: TRBV20-1
j_call: TRBJ2-7
cdr3_length: 14
cdr3_aa: CSAFYRQGSYEQYF
cdr3_nt: TGCAGTGCCTTTTATCGACAGGGGAGCTACGAGCAGTACTTC

d_call: TRBD1
clone_size: .
v_call: TRBV29-1
j_call: TRBJ1-1
cdr3_length: 13
cdr3_aa: CSSPTGAATEAFF
cdr3_nt: TGCAGCTCACCCACAGGGGCCGCCACTGAAGCTTTCTTT

d_call: TRBD2
clone_size: few
v_call: TRBV2
j_call: TRBJ2-5
cdr3_length: 14
cdr3_aa: CASSLAGMLETQYF
cdr3_nt: TGTGCCAGCAGTCTAGCGGGAATGTTAGAGACCCAGTACTTC

d_call: TRBD1
clone_size: .
v_call: TRBV7-9
j_call: TRBJ1-2
cdr3_length: 16
cdr3_aa: CASSLGTGIWIDGYPF
cdr3_nt: TGTGCCAGCAGCTTGGGGACAGGGATTTGGATTGATGGCTACCCCTTC

d_call: .
clone_size: few
v_call: TRBV19
j_call: TRBJ1-2
cdr3_length: 13
cdr3_aa: CASSIPENYGYTF
cdr3_nt: TGTGCCAGTAGTATCCCCGAGAACTATGGCTACACCTTC

d_call: .
clone_size: .
v_call: TRBV7-1
j_call: TRBJ2-5
cdr3_length: 13
cdr3_aa: CASSSLSQETQYF
cdr3_nt: TGTGCCAGCAGCTCCTTGTCTCAAGAGACCCAGTACTTC

d_call: TRBD1
clone_size: .
v_call: TRBV7-9
j_call: TRBJ2-5
cdr3_length: 16
cdr3_aa: CASSLHLRGPQETQYF
cdr3_nt: TGTGCCAGCAGCTTGCACTTGAGGGGGCCCCAAGAGACCCAGTACTTC

d_call: .
clone_size: .
v_call: TRBV5-1
j_call: TRBJ2-1
cdr3_length: 12
cdr3_aa: CASSLWGVEQFF
cdr3_nt: TGCGCCAGCAGCTTGTGGGGAGTTGAGCAGTTCTTC

d_call: .
clone_size: .
v_call: TRBV7-8
j_call: TRBJ1-2
cdr3_length: 14
cdr3_aa: CASNPFLGAYGYTF
cdr3_nt: TGTGCCAGCAACCCTTTTTTGGGGGCCTATGGCTACACCTTC

d_call: .
clone_size: .
v_call: TRBV29-1
j_call: TRBJ1-4
cdr3_length: 11
cdr3_aa: CSVGEGEKLFF
cdr3_nt: TGCAGCGTTGGAGAGGGTGAAAAACTGTTTTTT

d_call: .
clone_size: .
v_call: TRBV7-9
j_call: TRBJ2-5
cdr3_length: 15
cdr3_aa: CASSQGPGAQETQYF
cdr3_nt: TGTGCCAGCAGCCAGGGCCCGGGGGCCCAAGAGACCCAGTACTTC

d_call: .
clone_size: .
v_call: TRBV2
j_call: TRBJ1-1
cdr3_length: 14
cdr3_aa: CASSLRVQNTEAFF
cdr3_nt: TGTGCCAGCAGTTTACGGGTACAAAACACTGAAGCTTTCTTT

d_call: .
clone_size: .
v_call: TRBV12-3/TRBV12-4
j_call: TRBJ2-7
cdr3_length: 13
cdr3_aa: CASSRKFDGGVYF
cdr3_nt: TGTGCCAGCAGCCGAAAATTCGACGGTGGAGTGTACTTC

d_call: TRBD1
clone_size: .
v_call: TRBV19
j_call: TRBJ1-2
cdr3_length: 15
cdr3_aa: CASEDRDRRTYGYTF
cdr3_nt: TGTGCCAGCGAAGACCGGGACAGGCGAACCTATGGCTACACCTTC

d_call: .
clone_size: .
v_call: TRBV5-1
j_call: TRBJ1-1
cdr3_length: 13
cdr3_aa: CVSSLTVNTEAFF
cdr3_nt: TGTGTCAGCAGCTTAACAGTGAACACTGAAGCTTTCTTT

d_call: TRBD2
clone_size: .
v_call: TRBV4-1
j_call: TRBJ2-5
cdr3_length: 17
cdr3_aa: CASSPTELAGLQETQYF
cdr3_nt: TGCGCCAGCAGCCCAACGGAACTAGCGGGGTTACAAGAGACCCAGTACTTC

d_call: .
clone_size: .
v_call: TRBV29-1
j_call: TRBJ2-1
cdr3_length: 13
cdr3_aa: CSAARVLNNEQFF
cdr3_nt: TGCAGCGCTGCGAGGGTCTTAAACAATGAGCAGTTCTTC

d_call: .
clone_size: .
v_call: TRBV12-3/TRBV12-4
j_call: TRBJ1-6
cdr3_length: 16
cdr3_aa: CASSLVGPVDNSPLHF
cdr3_nt: TGTGCCAGCAGTTTAGTAGGGCCGGTGGATAATTCACCCCTCCACTTT

d_call: TRBD1
clone_size: .
v_call: TRBV10-3
j_call: TRBJ1-6
cdr3_length: 17
cdr3_aa: CAIGTKDRQIYNSPLHF
cdr3_nt: TGTGCCATCGGTACCAAGGACAGGCAAATCTATAATTCACCCCTCCACTTT

d_call: TRBD1
clone_size: .
v_call: TRBV25-1
j_call: TRBJ1-2
cdr3_length: 13
cdr3_aa: CASSRDRDVGYTF
cdr3_nt: TGTGCCAGCAGTCGGGACAGGGACGTTGGCTACACCTTC

d_call: .
clone_size: many
v_call: TRBV29-1
j_call: TRBJ2-7
cdr3_length: 15
cdr3_aa: CSVEDPGRGSYEQYF
cdr3_nt: TGCAGCGTTGAAGATCCGGGCAGGGGTTCCTACGAGCAGTACTTC

d_call: TRBD2
clone_size: .
v_call: TRBV10-2
j_call: TRBJ2-7
cdr3_length: 14
cdr3_aa: CASSEGTSSYEQYF
cdr3_nt: TGCGCCAGCAGTGAGGGGACTAGCTCCTACGAGCAGTACTTC

d_call: TRBD2
clone_size: .
v_call: TRBV7-8
j_call: TRBJ2-7
cdr3_length: 16
cdr3_aa: CASSSLVSGGPYEQYF
cdr3_nt: TGTGCCAGCAGCTCCCTAGTTAGCGGGGGCCCCTACGAGCAGTACTTC

d_call: .
clone_size: few
v_call: TRBV20-1
j_call: TRBJ2-7
cdr3_length: 13
cdr3_aa: CSAKKDTSYEQYF
cdr3_nt: TGCAGTGCTAAGAAGGACACCTCCTACGAGCAGTACTTC